Following are 26 T cell receptor beta chains from one sample sequenced in a study of radiotherapy plus CTLA-4 blockade in lung cancer. The data were produced by immunoSEQ multiplex PCR, yet TCRdb's version contains in-frame clones alone and is incomplete. Found here are approximately 60,000 clones, approximately 82% of them singletons; the top ten hold about 6.1%. This material consisted of peripheral blood, taken from a patient treated with radiotherapy plus ipilimumab. Every receptor here comes from a human donor with non-small cell lung cancer whose response to radiotherapy plus ipilimumab could not be evaluated.

The genes are TRBV5-1 and TRBJ2-7; the D gene is possibly TRBD1 (6 bases). Trimming took off 0 bases at V and 6 bases at J, with 13 bases between the two ends. The CDR3 covers 14 residues. Per germline, CDR1 SGHRS and CDR2 YFSETQ. CDR3 nucleotides: TGCGCCAGCAGCTTGGGGACAGCGTCTGTCGAGCAGTACTTC. This encodes CASSLGTASVEQYF.

The J gene is TRBJ2-7, the V gene TRBV6-1; the match to TRBD2 covers 11 bases. V shed 7 bases and J 2 bases; nucleotides not matched to a gene: 4. Germline lookup yields CDR1 MNHNS and CDR2 SASEGT. The CDR3 loop spans 14 amino acids. CDR3 DNA sequence: TGTGCCAGCAACCTAGCGGGGGGCCCCTACGAGCAGTACTTC. This codes for CASNLAGGPYEQYF.

This clone was observed a handful of times. The chain couples TRBV2 to TRBJ2-2; tentative D call: TRBD2 (8 bases). Per germline, CDR1 SNHLY and CDR2 FYNNEI. The V gene lost 6 bases and the J gene lost 0 bases, with 17 bases spanning the gap. CDR3 length equals 17 residues. The chain's CDR3 is CASRRGAGGTNTGELFF. In DNA, the CDR3 is TGTGCCAGCAGGCGGGGGGCAGGGGGAACGAACACCGGGGAGCTGTTTTTT.

The chain couples TRBV5-1 to TRBJ2-3; D perhaps matches TRBD1 (5 bases). The germline CDR1 and CDR2 sequences are SGHRS and YFSETQ. V lost 1 base, J lost 2 bases, and 11 bases lay in between. The CDR3 totals 15 residues. The CDR3 reads CASSLQVGHTDTQYF. The CDR3 bases are TGCGCCAGCAGCTTGCAAGTCGGACACACAGATACGCAGTATTTT. The full variable domain, rest sourced from reference TRBV5-1 and TRBJ2-3, is KAGVTQTPRYLIKTRGQQVTLSCSPISGHRSVSWYQQTPGQGLQFLFEYFSETQRNKGNFPGRFSGRQFSNSRSEMNVSTLELGDSALYLCASSLQVGHTDTQYFGPGTRLTVL.

This rearrangement joins TRBV15 to TRBJ1-1; maybe TRBD1 (6 bases). CDR3 length: 12 amino acids. Trimming took off 8 bases at V and 0 bases at J, with 7 bases between the two ends. Germline loops: CDR1 LNHNV, CDR2 YYDKDF (reference sequence). The CDR3 here is CATGTLNTEAFF. CDR3 sequence (DNA): TGTGCCACCGGGACACTGAACACTGAAGCTTTCTTT.

The gene calls are TRBV19 and TRBJ2-7, with 7 bases matching TRBD1. Losses at the gene ends were 5 bases for V and 5 bases for J; bases not matched to a gene: 12. This CDR3 is built from 15 residues. Looked up from germline, CDR1 is LNHDA and CDR2 is SQIVND (reference sequence). CDR3: CASSPHDRVGNEQYF. CDR3 DNA sequence: TGTGCCAGTAGTCCCCACGACAGGGTCGGGAACGAGCAGTACTTC.

V usage is TRBV2 and J usage is TRBJ1-2, with D possibly matching TRBD1 (6 bases). V lost 5 bases and J lost 7, with 17 bases in between. CDR1 and CDR2 (germline): SNHLY, FYNNEI. CDR3 length: 14 amino acids. The CDR3 DNA is TGTGCCAGCAGTACCTCAGGGGCCCCAAGTGGCTACACCTTC. Translation: CASSTSGAPSGYTF. Full variable domain (rest looked up from reference TRBV2 and TRBJ1-2): EPEVTQTPSHQVTQMGQEVILRCVPISNHLYFYWYRQILGQKVEFLVSFYNNEISEKSEIFDDQFSVERPDGSNFTLKIRSTKLEDSAMYFCASSTSGAPSGYTFGSGTRLTVV.

V is TRBV7-2 and J is TRBJ1-5; D gene unclear. The CDR3 totals 13 residues. Germline lookup yields CDR1 SGHTA and CDR2 FQGNSA. V was trimmed by 5 bases and J by 3 bases, leaving 8 bases between them. The CDR3 here is CASSAVSNQPQHF. DNA of the CDR3: TGTGCCAGCAGCGCGGTTTCCAATCAGCCCCAGCATTTT.

This sequence joins TRBV11-2 and TRBJ2-3, with 7 bases identical to TRBD1. The CDR3 contains 14 residues. The junction had 6 bases not matched to a gene; V was cut back by 5 bases and J by 4 bases. Germline V lookup: CDR1 SGHAT, CDR2 FQNNGV. CDR3 DNA sequence: TGTGCCAGCAGCCTTGGACAGGCTCCAGATACGCAGTATTTT. It encodes CASSLGQAPDTQYF.

The chain employs TRBV19 and TRBJ2-7, with D maybe TRBD1 (5 bases). The CDR3 runs 17 residues. Germline CDR1 LNHDA, CDR2 SQIVND (reference sequence). V was cut by 4 bases and J by 3 bases, with 22 bases left in between. The chain's CDR3 is CASSSLPQAGYYYEQYF. The CDR3 nucleotides are TGTGCCAGTAGTAGCCTCCCACAGGCCGGTTATTACTACGAGCAGTACTTC. Together with reference TRBV19 and TRBJ2-7, the CDR3 gives the full variable domain: DGGITQSPKYLFRKEGQNVTLSCEQNLNHDAMYWYRQDPGQGLRLIYYSQIVNDFQKGDIAEGYSVSREKKESFPLTVTSAQKNPTAFYLCASSSLPQAGYYYEQYFGPGTRLTVT.

In its sample, this clone was seen a few times. This sequence joins TRBV5-1 and TRBJ1-3; D gene uncertain. This CDR3 region has 14 residues. Germline CDR1 is SGHRS and CDR2 is YFSETQ. Trimming shortened V by 3 bases and J by 9 bases, and 16 bases separated the two germline ends. The DNA for the CDR3 is TGCGCCAGCAGCTCCACAGAGATGGGGAGCACCATATATTTT. Amino acids: CASSSTEMGSTIYF.

This clone was seen a few times. The CDR3, as DNA: TGCGCCAGCAGCCAAAACATTCCGGGACAGCTCAACTATGGCTACACCTTC. Translated, it gives CASSQNIPGQLNYGYTF. The V and J genes are TRBV4-3 and TRBJ1-2; 7 bases are shared with TRBD1. J gave up 2 bases and V 2 bases, and 11 bases lay outside the gene matches. Germline values: CDR1 LGHNA, CDR2 YSLEER. This CDR3 has 17 amino acids.

The rearrangement uses TRBV13 and TRBJ1-2, with D possibly matching TRBD1 (5 bases). The length of the CDR3 is 15 residues. Trimming removed 5 bases at V and 6 bases at J, with 19 bases between. The germline V gene has CDR1 PRHDT and CDR2 FYEKMQ (reference sequence). The DNA of the CDR3 is TGTGCCAGCAGCCGACGATTACAGGATTTCCATGGCTACACCTTC. This translates into CASSRRLQDFHGYTF. The entire variable domain, with the rest obtained from reference TRBV13 and TRBJ1-2, is as follows: AAGVIQSPRHLIKEKRETATLKCYPIPRHDTVYWYQQGPGQDPQFLISFYEKMQSDKGSIPDRFSAQQFSDYHSELNMSSLELGDSALYFCASSRRLQDFHGYTFGSGTRLTVV.

By share, this clone ranks as medium-sized. This same CDR3 is encoded by further DNA sequences in the sample. V is TRBV5-1 and J is TRBJ1-2; D possibly corresponds to TRBD1 (5 bases). The CDR3 runs 13 residues. The germline V and J ends were trimmed by 4 bases and 6 bases, with 13 bases remaining between them. Germline V gene lookup returns CDR1 SGHRS and CDR2 YFSETQ. The CDR3 bases are TGCGCCAGCAGCGTTCAGGGTGGAGATGGCTACACCTTC. It encodes CASSVQGGDGYTF.

In this sample, this clone turned up once. The chain uses TRBV7-9 and TRBJ1-4; 9 positions match TRBD1. The germline CDR1 and CDR2 sequences are SEHNR and FQNEAQ (reference sequence). This CDR3 is 15 amino acids long. V shed 3 bases, J shed 4 bases, and the junction held 3 bases outside the gene matches. CDR3 region: CASSLGTGINEKLFF. DNA of the CDR3: TGTGCCAGCAGCTTGGGGACAGGGATTAATGAAAAACTGTTTTTT.

This chain connects TRBV5-1 to TRBJ2-3, with TRBD1 matching over 8 bases. The CDR3 is 14 amino acids. Germline V lookup: CDR1 SGHRS, CDR2 YFSETQ. Losses at the gene ends were 7 bases for V and 0 bases for J; bases not matched to a gene: 4. CDR3 residues: CASRQGSSTDTQYF. The CDR3 DNA follows: TGCGCCAGCCGACAGGGGTCTAGCACAGATACGCAGTATTTT.

The J gene is TRBJ1-1, the V gene TRBV28, with TRBD1 matching over 7 bases. CDR3 length equals 12 residues. The junction had 3 bases not matched to a gene; V was cut back by 6 bases and J by 5 bases. In germline, CDR1 is MDHEN, CDR2 SYDVKM. This CDR3 reads CASRDRATEAFF. CDR3 coding DNA: TGTGCCAGCAGAGACAGGGCGACTGAAGCTTTCTTT.

V is TRBV7-6 and J is TRBJ1-2; perhaps TRBD1 as D (5 bases). Trimming took off 2 bases at V and 0 bases at J, with 16 bases between the two ends. Germline V gives CDR1 SGHVS, CDR2 FNYEAQ. The CDR3 is 17 amino acids. The CDR3, as DNA: TGTGCCAGCAGCTTAATGAGCGCAGGGCGAGCTAACTATGGCTACACCTTC. Its protein product is CASSLMSAGRANYGYTF.

The rearrangement uses TRBV6-1 and TRBJ2-5; 9 positions match TRBD2. Germline assignment: CDR1 MNHNS and CDR2 SASEGT. CDR3 length equals 15 residues. Unmatched junction bases numbered 2, after V lost 3 bases and J lost 0 bases. The CDR3 nucleotides read TGTGCCAGCAGTGATGGACTAGCGTACCAAGAGACCCAGTACTTC. This gives the protein CASSDGLAYQETQYF.

The chain couples TRBV6-1 to TRBJ2-7; 7 nucleotides agree with TRBD1. The junction had 5 bases not matched to a gene; V was cut back by 6 bases and J by 3 bases. Germline V CDR1 and CDR2: MNHNS, SASEGT. CDR3 length equals 13 residues. The CDR3 here is CASRTGVNYEQYF. The CDR3 region has the DNA TGTGCCAGCAGAACAGGGGTAAACTACGAGCAGTACTTC.

The genes are TRBV7-9 and TRBJ2-7, with 10 bases matching TRBD2. This CDR3 contains 15 residues. The germline V gene encodes CDR1 SEHNR and CDR2 FQNEAQ (reference sequence). V shed 4 bases, J shed 4 bases, and the junction held 7 bases outside the gene matches. The CDR3 DNA follows: TGTGCCAGCAGCTCCCGGGGAGCGGGAGGGTACGAGCAGTACTTC. This translates into CASSSRGAGGYEQYF.

The V gene is TRBV6-1, the J gene TRBJ2-3, with TRBD2 as a possible D gene (6 bases). CDR3 size: 15 residues. Germline assignment: CDR1 MNHNS and CDR2 SASEGT. Trimming shortened V by 2 bases and J by 2 bases, and 11 bases separated the two germline ends. The CDR3 DNA reads as TGTGCCAGCAGTGAATCGGGCGGGGCCACAGATACGCAGTATTTT. Its protein product is CASSESGGATDTQYF.

The rearrangement uses TRBV7-2 and TRBJ2-2, with TRBD1 matching 7 bases. CDR1 is SGHTA, CDR2 FQGNSA, per germline. The CDR3 has 14 residues. The junction had 7 bases not matched to a gene; V was cut back by 5 bases and J by 7 bases. The CDR3 loop is CASSRNGQVGELFF. The CDR3 nucleotides are TGTGCCAGCAGCCGAAACGGACAGGTCGGGGAGCTGTTTTTT.

The V gene is TRBV18, the J gene TRBJ1-3; D ambiguous. Between the trimmed V and J ends, which lost 0 bases and 0 bases, there was a span of 9 bases. The germline V gene has CDR1 KGHSH and CDR2 LQKENI. The CDR3 contains 16 residues. CDR3 nucleotides: TGTGCCAGCTCACCACCCAACCTAAGCTCTGGAAACACCATATATTTT. This translates into CASSPPNLSSGNTIYF.

The rearrangement links TRBV6-5 to TRBJ2-2; D is unclear. Germline CDR1 reads MNHEY; CDR2 reads SVGAGI. The CDR3 runs to 15 residues. Trimming took off 2 bases at V and 4 bases at J, with 11 bases between the two ends. The CDR3 nucleotides read TGTGCCAGCAGTTACGGAGACTTGGTCACCGGGGAGCTGTTTTTT. It encodes CASSYGDLVTGELFF.

This chain uses TRBV9 with TRBJ2-7; weak D call: TRBD1 (5 bases). CDR1 is SGDLS and CDR2 is YYNGEE in the germline V gene. Trimming removed 1 base at V and 3 bases at J, with 14 bases between. This CDR3 region has 15 residues. CDR3 bases: TGTGCCAGCAGCGTATTCTCTACAGGAGACTACGAGCAGTACTTC. As protein: CASSVFSTGDYEQYF.